The clone carrying this T cell receptor beta chain has just a few counts. This sample stems from a study of T cell responses to AZD1222 COVID-19 vaccine. TCRdb keeps only in-frame clones here, not all; method: immunoSEQ multiplex PCR. The sample includes tens of thousands of clones, roughly 80% of them seen just once. The TCR comes from an adult in good health. This material consisted of peripheral blood, taken on day 0 of AZD1222 vaccination.

CDR3 bases: TGTGCCAGCAGCTTTGGGGGATCAGCTAACTATGGCTACACCTTC. Protein sequence: CASSFGGSANYGYTF. This chain uses TRBV7-8 with TRBJ1-2; D might be TRBD1 (5 bases). There are 15 residues in the CDR3. Trimming removed 3 bases at V and 0 bases at J, with 11 bases between. CDR1 and CDR2 from the germline V gene are SGHVS and FQNEAQ.